This T cell receptor (beta chain) was sequenced in a study of CD8 T cells in ankylosing spondylitis. TCRdb called the 5' RACE reads again in MiXCR, with one record for every CDR3 protein. Of more than 30,000 distinct CDR3 sequences listed, 13% are singletons. The V gene's germline CDR1 is SGHVT and CDR2 SQSDAQ. The CDR3 has 17 residues. V lost 5 bases to trimming and J lost 5 bases; unmatched junction nucleotides: 15. Input material: synovial fluid, either unsorted or a sorted T cell fraction (not recorded which). The rearrangement links TRBV7-4 to TRBJ2-5; 9 bases align to TRBD1. This TCR derives from a male donor with ankylosing spondylitis. In DNA form, the CDR3 reads TGTGCCAGCAGCCCTAACAGGGGGCTATTACCCGGGGAGACCCAGTACTTC. It is translated as CASSPNRGLLPGETQYF.